Below are 13 T cell receptor beta chains sequenced from a single sample in a study of vaccination and CD4 T cells after COVID-19. Their target antigens are unknown. The treatment was: approximately 11-day PBMC culture with coronavirus spike peptide pools or control peptides (ViraFEST assay). Once obtained from cultured CD4+ T cells, the DNA was sequenced using the Oncomine TCR Beta short-read assay. Via MiXCR, TCRdb re-called the PCR reads, giving one row per CDR3 protein. The sample gives about 15,000 distinct CDR3 sequences, roughly 25% of which show up once; under 30% is in the top ten. The sample consisted of cultured CD4+ T cells from blood. Source of these receptors: a human donor with COVID-19.

This clonotype was counted only a few times. The gene calls are TRBV6-5 and TRBJ1-3, with D hard to call. The CDR3 spans 15 residues. Trimming left V 0 bases short and J 2 bases short, with 8 bases between. Germline-derived CDR1 and CDR2 are MNHEY and SVGAGI. The CDR3 spells CASSYSPGPGNTIYF. The CDR3 DNA reads TGTGCCAGCAGTTACTCTCCAGGACCTGGAAACACCATATATTTT.

The chain joins TRBV7-6 to TRBJ1-3; no clear D gene. The V gene lost 1 base and the J gene lost 2 bases, with 3 bases spanning the gap. The CDR3 spans 13 residues. Germline assignment: CDR1 SGHVS and CDR2 FNYEAQ. For the CDR3, the DNA is TGTGCCAGCAGCTTAGAGGCTGGAAACACCATATATTTT. Its translation is CASSLEAGNTIYF.

This clonotype has more than one count but fewer than ten. This sequence joins TRBV12-3 or TRBV12-4 and TRBJ1-2; weak D call: TRBD1 (6 bases). V was pared by 7 bases and J by 8 bases, with 17 bases between. There are 13 residues in the CDR3. The CDR3 loop reads CASTLGAPLGYTF. Written as DNA, the CDR3 is TGTGCCAGCACCCTGGGGGCTCCCCTGGGCTACACCTTC.

Only a few counts were recorded for this clonotype. The rearrangement uses TRBV21-1 and TRBJ2-7. TRBV21-1 is a documented pseudogene. The CDR3 spans 14 residues. CDR3 DNA sequence: TGTGCCAGCAGCAACTACCGGAGCTCCTACGAGCAGTACTTC. Amino acid sequence: CASSNYRSSYEQYF.

V and J are TRBV4-2 and TRBJ2-3; TRBD2 aligns across 10 bases. V shed 4 bases and J 6 bases; nucleotides not matched to a gene: 7. The CDR3 is 15 residues long. Germline CDR1 reads LGHNA; CDR2 reads YNFKEQ. DNA of the CDR3: TGTGCCAGCAGCCCTAGCGGGGGTCAAGGGGATACGCAGTATTTT. Translation gives CASSPSGGQGDTQYF.

The J gene is TRBJ1-3, the V gene TRBV4-1; 8 bases map to TRBD1. Germline CDR1 reads MGHRA; CDR2 reads YSYEKL. The CDR3 runs to 17 residues. Trimming at V came to 0 bases and at J to 3 bases, leaving 7 bases not matched to a gene. The CDR3 nucleotides are TGCGCCAGCAGCCAAGATGGGGCAGGGGGCCTTGGAAACACCATATATTTT. Amino acid sequence: CASSQDGAGGLGNTIYF.

By frequency in the sample, this clonotype is medium-sized (0.01 to 0.1%). The V gene is TRBV20-1, the J gene TRBJ1-4; D gene ambiguous. Trimming removed 3 bases at V and 12 bases at J, with 11 bases between. Germline V gene data show CDR1 as DFQATT and CDR2 as SNEGSKA (reference sequence). The CDR3 runs 11 residues. The CDR3 sequence: CSARERRQLFF. CDR3 nucleotide sequence: TGCAGTGCTAGGGAGAGAAGGCAACTGTTTTTT.

The chain has TRBV5-1 and TRBJ2-5; 10 nucleotides align to TRBD2. This CDR3 region has 16 residues. The ends lost 0 bases at V and 3 bases at J; junction bases unmatched: 5. CDR1 is SGHRS and CDR2 is YFSETQ in the germline V gene. The CDR3 region is CASSLDFSGGKETQYF. CDR3 bases: TGCGCCAGCAGCTTGGATTTTAGCGGGGGGAAAGAGACCCAGTACTTC.

This chain joins TRBV2 and TRBJ1-1; D remains ambiguous. Trimming pared 1 base from V and 4 bases from J, leaving 10 bases between. The CDR3 extends over 14 amino acids. The V gene's germline CDR1 is SNHLY and CDR2 FYNNEI. The CDR3 loop is CASSEVAVSTEAFF. For the CDR3, the DNA is TGTGCCAGCAGTGAAGTGGCAGTTTCCACTGAAGCTTTCTTT.

This sequence joins TRBV25-1 and TRBJ1-4; D gene ambiguous. V lost 4 bases and J lost 7, with 7 bases in between. The CDR3 length is 12 residues. From germline, CDR1 is MGHDK and CDR2 SYGVNS. The CDR3 loop reads CASSGGAEKLFF. As DNA, the CDR3 is TGTGCCAGCAGTGGGGGTGCTGAAAAACTGTTTTTT.

The chain is built from TRBV24-1 and TRBJ2-3, with D perhaps TRBD2 (5 bases). This CDR3 spans 19 amino acids. Deletions cut 5 bases from V and 0 bases from J, with 23 bases between. Per the germline V gene, CDR1 is KGHDR and CDR2 is SFDVKD. This CDR3 is CATSARGPWGTPSTDTQYF. In DNA, the CDR3 is TGTGCCACCAGTGCTCGAGGGCCATGGGGAACTCCGAGCACAGATACGCAGTATTTT.

This clonotype is termed medium-sized (0.01 to 0.1%). The chain is built from TRBV20-1 and TRBJ1-2, with a tentative D call TRBD1 (5 bases). CDR1 DFQATT and CDR2 SNEGSKA come from the germline V gene (reference sequence). The CDR3 spans 14 residues. The germline V and J ends were trimmed by 0 bases and 5 bases, with 13 bases remaining between them. The CDR3 reads CSARDLKGPYGYTF. The CDR3 DNA reads TGCAGTGCTAGAGATCTCAAGGGACCGTATGGCTACACCTTC.

This sequence joins TRBV28 and TRBJ1-2; TRBD1 is a possible D gene (6 bases). This CDR3 has 13 amino acids. Trimming pared 5 bases from V and 4 bases from J, leaving 11 bases between. Germline CDR1 and CDR2: MDHEN and SYDVKM. CDR3 nucleotide sequence: TGTGCCAGCAGTCACCAGGGGTTCTATGGCTACACCTTC. Its protein product is CASSHQGFYGYTF.